The 6 T cell receptor beta chains listed next were all sequenced from one sample in a study of T cell responses to AZD1222 COVID-19 vaccine. Here immunoSEQ multiplex PCR was the method, and the copy in TCRdb shows in-frame clones only, minus some. The sample has approximately 140,000 clones, around nine tenths seen once. The material sequenced was peripheral blood, taken 28 days after the second AZD1222 dose. The receptors were sampled from an adult who received the AZD1222 COVID-19 vaccine.

The chain carries TRBV12-3 or TRBV12-4 and TRBJ1-1; no clear D gene. The CDR3 has 13 residues. The V end was cut by 4 bases, the J end by 3 bases, with 9 bases between. For the CDR3, the DNA is TGTGCCAGCAGTTCTGGAATGTACACTGAAGCTTTCTTT. As protein: CASSSGMYTEAFF.

Remarks on this clone: This same CDR3 is encoded by further DNA sequences in the sample. J is TRBJ1-1 and V is TRBV6-5; 8 nucleotides agree with TRBD1. Germline values: CDR1 MNHEY, CDR2 SVGAGI. The trim removed 6 bases at V and 1 base at J, leaving 4 bases unmatched. The CDR3 is 14 residues long. The CDR3 coding sequence is TGTGCCAGCAGGCCGACAGGGGCGAACACTGAAGCTTTCTTT. Amino acid sequence: CASRPTGANTEAFF.

In this sample, this clone turned up once. The V gene is TRBV4-1, the J gene TRBJ1-2; no clear D gene. With 4 bases removed from V and 4 bases from J, the gap between germline ends came to 13 bases. CDR3 size: 14 residues. Per germline, CDR1 MGHRA and CDR2 YSYEKL. CDR3 protein: CASSPPGIAYGYTF. The CDR3 region has the DNA TGCGCCAGCAGCCCGCCTGGGATTGCCTATGGCTACACCTTC.

The chain uses TRBV24-1 and TRBJ1-5, with D tentatively TRBD1 (6 bases). The CDR3 consists of 13 residues. The germline gives CDR1 KGHDR, CDR2 SFDVKD. V was trimmed by 7 bases and J by 4 bases, leaving 10 bases between them. The DNA of the CDR3 is TGTGCCACCAGCAAACAGGGAAATCAGCCCCAGCATTTT. Translated, it gives CATSKQGNQPQHF.

Here the CDR3 reads CASSWGLANTDTQYF. DNA of the CDR3: TGTGCCAGCAGTTGGGGACTAGCAAACACAGATACGCAGTATTTT. The rearrangement uses TRBV6-6 and TRBJ2-3; 9 bases line up with TRBD2. The CDR3 sequence is 15 residues long. J gave up 2 bases and V 4 bases, and 4 bases lay outside the gene matches. Germline CDR1 and CDR2: MNHNY and SVGAGI (reference sequence).

This clone was seen just once. The rearrangement uses TRBV27 and TRBJ1-5; no clear D. V lost 3 bases and J 0 bases, leaving 9 bases between the germline ends. CDR1 is MNHEY, CDR2 SMNVEV, per germline (reference sequence). The CDR3 totals 15 residues. For the CDR3, the DNA is TGTGCCAGCAGTTTTCTATCGAGTAGCAATCAGCCCCAGCATTTT. This translates into CASSFLSSSNQPQHF.